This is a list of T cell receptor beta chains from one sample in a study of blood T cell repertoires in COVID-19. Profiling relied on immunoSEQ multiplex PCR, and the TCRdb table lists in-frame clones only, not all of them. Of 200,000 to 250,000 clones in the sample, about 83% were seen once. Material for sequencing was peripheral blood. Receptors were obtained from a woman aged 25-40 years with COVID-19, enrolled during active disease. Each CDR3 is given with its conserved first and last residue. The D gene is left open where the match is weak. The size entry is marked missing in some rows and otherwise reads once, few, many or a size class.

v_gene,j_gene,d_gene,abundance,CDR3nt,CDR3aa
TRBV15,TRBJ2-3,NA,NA,TGTGCCACCAGCGGCCCGGGAGTCGCAGATACGCAGTATTTT,CATSGPGVADTQYF
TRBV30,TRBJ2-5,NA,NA,TGTGCCTGGAGTCCAGGGCTGTACCAAGAGACCCAGTACTTC,CAWSPGLYQETQYF
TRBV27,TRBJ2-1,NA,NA,TGTGCCAGCAGTTATCTCCGGCGGGGTGACAATGAGCAGTTCTTC,CASSYLRRGDNEQFF
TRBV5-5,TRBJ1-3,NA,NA,TGTGCCAGCAGCTTTGCCACGCGACTCTCTGGAAACACCATATATTTT,CASSFATRLSGNTIYF
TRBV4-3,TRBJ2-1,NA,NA,TGCGCCAGCAGCCAAGGCCGACTGTCGCAGTTCTTC,CASSQGRLSQFF
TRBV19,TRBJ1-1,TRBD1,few,TGTGCCAGTCGGACAGGGGGCAGGGGGAACACTGAAGCTTTCTTT,CASRTGGRGNTEAFF
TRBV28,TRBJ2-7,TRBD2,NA,TGTGCCAGCAGTTTATCTCGGGAGGGAATCTCCGAGCAGTACTTC,CASSLSREGISEQYF
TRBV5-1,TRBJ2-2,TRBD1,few,TGCGCCAGCGGAACCGACAGGGTAAACACCGGGGAGCTGTTTTTT,CASGTDRVNTGELFF
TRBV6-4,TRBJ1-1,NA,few,TGTGCCAGCAGTGACTCTGCCGGGAAGAACACTGAAGCTTTCTTT,CASSDSAGKNTEAFF
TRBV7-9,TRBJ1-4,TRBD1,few,TGTGCCAGCAGCTTGGGACAGGCAACTAATGAAAAACTGTTTTTT,CASSLGQATNEKLFF
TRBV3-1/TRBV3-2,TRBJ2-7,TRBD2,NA,TGTGCCAGCAGCCCCTATAGCGGGGTAAGCTCCTACGAGCAGTACTTC,CASSPYSGVSSYEQYF
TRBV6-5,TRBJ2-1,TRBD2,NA,TGTGCCAGCAGTTTACTAGCGGGAAGGGATGAGCAGTTCTTC,CASSLLAGRDEQFF
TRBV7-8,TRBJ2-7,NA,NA,TGTGCCAGCAGCTCCGCCTACGAGCAGTACTTC,CASSSAYEQYF
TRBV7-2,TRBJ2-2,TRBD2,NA,TGTGCCAGCAGCTTAGTATCCGGGAGGGGTAACACCGGGGAGCTGTTTTTT,CASSLVSGRGNTGELFF
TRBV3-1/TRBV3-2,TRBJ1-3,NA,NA,TGTGCCAGCAGCCAAGATGTCGGGGAGGGAAACACCATATATTTT,CASSQDVGEGNTIYF
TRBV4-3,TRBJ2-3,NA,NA,TGCGCCAGCAGCCAAGAGGTGGGGGCCAAGGGCACAGATACGCAGTATTTT,CASSQEVGAKGTDTQYF
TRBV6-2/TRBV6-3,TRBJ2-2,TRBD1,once,TGTGCCAGCAGTTACTGGACAGGGACCGGGGAGCTGTTTTTT,CASSYWTGTGELFF
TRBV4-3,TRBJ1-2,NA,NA,TGCGCCAGCAGCCAAGATTGGACAGCTCGGCTTGGCTACACCTTC,CASSQDWTARLGYTF
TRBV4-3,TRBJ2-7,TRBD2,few,TGCGCCAGCAGCCAGACCCGGTCTAGCGGTTACGAGCAGTACTTC,CASSQTRSSGYEQYF
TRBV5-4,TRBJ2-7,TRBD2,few,TGTGCCAGCAGCCCGATCGGGAGGGAGCAGTACTTC,CASSPIGREQYF
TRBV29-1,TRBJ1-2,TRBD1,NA,TGCAGCGTAGGGGACCGGGACAGTCCTTATGGCTACACCTTC,CSVGDRDSPYGYTF
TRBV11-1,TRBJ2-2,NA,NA,TGTGCCAGCACCCTCAACCTAGCGAGGACCGGGGAGCTGTTTTTT,CASTLNLARTGELFF
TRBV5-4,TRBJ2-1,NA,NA,TGTGCCAGCAGCTTGGCGGGAGAAGTTAGGTATGAGCAGTTCTTC,CASSLAGEVRYEQFF
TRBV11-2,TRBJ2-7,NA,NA,TGTGCCAGCAGCTTAAGAGCCTCCTACGAGCAGTACTTC,CASSLRASYEQYF
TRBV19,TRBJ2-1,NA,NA,TGTGCCAGTAGAGGGGAGGCATATTACAATGAGCAGTTCTTC,CASRGEAYYNEQFF
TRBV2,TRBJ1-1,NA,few,TGTGCCAGCAGTGAACAAAACACTGAAGCTTTCTTT,CASSEQNTEAFF
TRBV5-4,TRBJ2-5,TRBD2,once,TGTGCCAGCTTACTAGCGGGGGTGGAAGAGACCCAGTACTTC,CASLLAGVEETQYF
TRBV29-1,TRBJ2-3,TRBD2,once,TGCAGCGTAGACGCAAGAAAGCGGGAGGGGGGAGATACGCAGTATTTT,CSVDARKREGGDTQYF
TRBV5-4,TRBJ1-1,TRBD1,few,TGTGCCAGCAGCCTCCGGGACAGGAACACTGAAGCTTTCTTT,CASSLRDRNTEAFF
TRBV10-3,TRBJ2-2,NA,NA,TGTGCCATCAGTGAGACCGGGACTGCATCCGGCACCGGGGAGCTGTTTTTT,CAISETGTASGTGELFF
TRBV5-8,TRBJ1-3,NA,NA,TGTGCCAGCAGCTTGGCCACTCTATCCTCTGGAAACACCATATATTTT,CASSLATLSSGNTIYF
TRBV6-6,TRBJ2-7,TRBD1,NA,TGTGCCAGCAGTCCGACAGGGCACGAGCAGTACTTC,CASSPTGHEQYF
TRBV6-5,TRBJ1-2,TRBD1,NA,TGTGCCAGCAGTCCCTGGAGGGGACAGGGTAATGGCTACACCTTC,CASSPWRGQGNGYTF
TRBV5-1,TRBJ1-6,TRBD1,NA,TGCGCCACAAAAAGAACAGGGGTCGGTAATTCACCCCTCCACTTT,CATKRTGVGNSPLHF
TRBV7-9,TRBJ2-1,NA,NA,TGTGCCAGCAGCCAAGTCCTTCTAGATAGCTCCTACAATGAGCAGTTCTTC,CASSQVLLDSSYNEQFF
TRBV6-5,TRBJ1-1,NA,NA,TGTGCGGCGGGGGCGTGGGAGGACACTGAAGCTTTCTTT,CAAGAWEDTEAFF
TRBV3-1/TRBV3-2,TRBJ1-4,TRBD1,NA,TGTGCCAGCAGCCAATTCGACAGGGAAAGTGAAAAACTGTTTTTT,CASSQFDRESEKLFF
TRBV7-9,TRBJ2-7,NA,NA,TGTGCCAGCAGCTTACAGAGGCATCGGCAATACGAGCAGTACTTC,CASSLQRHRQYEQYF
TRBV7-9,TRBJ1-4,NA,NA,TGTGCCAGCAGCTTAGTACAGGGAGTTGGAGAAAAACTGTTTTTT,CASSLVQGVGEKLFF
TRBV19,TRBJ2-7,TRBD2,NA,TGTGCCAGTAGTATAGATATCACGGGACTAGCGGCCTACGAGCAGTACTTC,CASSIDITGLAAYEQYF
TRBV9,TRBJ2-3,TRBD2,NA,TGTGCCAGCAGCCTCCCGCGTGCGGGGGGAGCAGATACGCAGTATTTT,CASSLPRAGGADTQYF